The T cell receptor beta chain under discussion was sequenced for a study of cytomegalovirus exposure and HLA in healthy donors. Study-wide results and limits: With high specificity and sensitivity, the classifier reportedly diagnosed cytomegalovirus status. A later analysis found first-cohort TCR clusters tended to co-occur in the 90 to 150 validation repertoires. It was confirmed in vitro that three of the CMV-associated chains were specific for CMV antigens. Investigators reported fewer than 200 TCR beta chains as tied to cytomegalovirus.

About this clone: Its antigen is unknown.

Assay: immunoSEQ multiplex PCR; the TCRdb copy retains only in-frame clones and omits some. The data contain 250,000 or so clones, nearly 90% of them singletons. The receptor comes from a woman between 18 and 29 years old in good health and CMV-seronegative. Material for sequencing was PBMCs.

The DNA for the CDR3 is TGTGCCAGCAGCTTCGAGGGTGACACTGAAGCTTTCTTT. Protein sequence: CASSFEGDTEAFF. V is TRBV11-3 and J is TRBJ1-1; the D is unclear. V was clipped by 3 bases and J by 3 bases, with 8 bases between them. The CDR3 runs to 13 residues. Germline V gives CDR1 SGHNT, CDR2 YENEEA.